A single sample is the source of the 21 T cell receptor beta chains below, sequenced in a study of CD8 T cells in ankylosing spondylitis. Study conclusions and caveats: Made up of under 10 highly homologous variants, a TCR beta motif appeared characteristic of ankylosing spondylitis blood.

Via MiXCR, TCRdb re-called the 5' RACE reads, giving one row per CDR3 protein. The table lists some 700,000 distinct CDR3 sequences, around 19% of them singletons. Antigen specificity for these receptors is unknown. Sequencing was done on a sample of blood, either unsorted or a sorted T cell fraction (not recorded which). The source is a male donor with ankylosing spondylitis.

The V call is TRBV5-1, the J call TRBJ1-4; 8 bases are shared with TRBD1. Germline CDR1 and CDR2: SGHRS and YFSETQ. The CDR3 covers 14 residues. V gave up 2 bases and J gave up 6 bases; unmatched junction bases: 3. The CDR3 is CASSFQGADEKLFF. The DNA of the CDR3 is TGCGCCAGCAGCTTTCAGGGGGCAGATGAAAAACTGTTTTTT.

In its sample, this clonotype was seen a few times. The chain employs TRBV11-2 and TRBJ2-1; D gene ambiguous. V was shortened by 4 bases and J by 8 bases, with 12 bases between the two germline ends. Germline V CDR1 and CDR2: SGHAT, FQNNGV. The CDR3 consists of 13 residues. For the CDR3, the DNA is TGTGCCAGCAGCTCTCTTGCTTCGGATGAGCAGTTCTTC. Amino acid sequence: CASSSLASDEQFF.

This chain joins TRBV29-1 and TRBJ1-1; D unresolved. The CDR3 has 17 amino acids. The V and J ends lost 1 base and 1 base respectively, with 19 bases between them. Germline V CDR1 and CDR2: SQVTM, ANQGSEA. The CDR3 bases are TGCAGCGTTGAAGGACCCCTTATGGGGTTGGCGAACACTGAAGCTTTCTTT. Encoded protein: CSVEGPLMGLANTEAFF.

The J gene is TRBJ2-1, the V gene TRBV29-1, with TRBD2 as a possible D gene (7 bases). The CDR3 has 11 residues. Per the germline V gene, CDR1 is SQVTM and CDR2 is ANQGSEA. The ends were cut back, 3 bases at V and 9 bases at J, with 9 bases in the middle. In DNA form, the CDR3 reads TGCAGCGTTGACGGGGGGCTTGAGCAGTTCTTC. This encodes CSVDGGLEQFF.

This clonotype was detected many times. This chain joins TRBV5-1 and TRBJ1-1; D may be TRBD1 (5 bases). The V gene lost 0 bases and the J gene lost 5 bases, with 8 bases spanning the gap. The CDR3 sequence is 13 residues long. Germline loops: CDR1 SGHRS, CDR2 YFSETQ. The CDR3 region has the DNA TGCGCCAGCAGCTTGGGCGGGACGACTGAAGCTTTCTTT. It translates to CASSLGGTTEAFF.

This clonotype was counted ten times or more. The chain recombines TRBV20-1 with TRBJ1-2; 8 nucleotides line up with TRBD1. Germline lookup yields CDR1 DFQATT and CDR2 SNEGSKA (reference sequence). Trimming took 0 bases from V and 3 from J; bases not matched to a gene: 3. The CDR3 runs 14 residues. CDR3 DNA sequence: TGCAGTGCTAGAGACCGGACAGGGCACTATGGCTACACCTTC. This sequence encodes CSARDRTGHYGYTF.

This clonotype ranks as medium-sized. V usage is TRBV12-3 or TRBV12-4 and J usage is TRBJ1-5, with D perhaps matching TRBD1 (6 bases). Trimming stripped 1 base from V and 4 bases from J, with 11 bases between. The CDR3 consists of 15 residues. CDR3 nucleotides: TGTGCCAGCAGTTTAGTCGGGACAAAAAATCAGCCCCAGCATTTT. Its translation: CASSLVGTKNQPQHF.

The chain is built from TRBV20-1 and TRBJ2-1; D unclear. Trimming took off 5 bases at V and 6 bases at J, with 17 bases between the two ends. The V gene's germline CDR1 is DFQATT and CDR2 SNEGSKA (reference sequence). The CDR3 loop spans 14 amino acids. The CDR3 DNA sequence: TGCAGTGCTCCCGCTTGGTCCGATGTCAATGAGCAGTTCTTC. This sequence encodes CSAPAWSDVNEQFF.

This clonotype has a handful of counts. The chain combines TRBV9 with TRBJ2-3; possibly TRBD1 or TRBD2 for D (7 bases each). From germline, CDR1 is SGDLS and CDR2 YYNGEE. This CDR3 contains 15 residues. V was trimmed by 4 bases and J by 2 bases, leaving 14 bases between them. The CDR3 region has the DNA TGTGCCAGCAGCCCCCAGGGGGGGTACACAGATACGCAGTATTTT. Translated: CASSPQGGYTDTQYF.

This sequence joins TRBV28 and TRBJ1-2; D is possibly TRBD1 (6 bases). The CDR3 runs to 14 residues. The V end lost 7 bases, the J end lost 6 bases, and 18 bases lay between the germline ends. Per the germline V gene, CDR1 is MDHEN and CDR2 is SYDVKM. For the CDR3, the DNA is TGTGCCAGCAAAAGAACAGGGTCCTATCATGGCTACACCTTC. This codes for CASKRTGSYHGYTF.

The sample holds a few counts of this clonotype. The chain has TRBV4-3 and TRBJ2-1, with D perhaps TRBD2 (6 bases). This CDR3 is built from 14 residues. V was clipped by 1 base and J by 5 bases, with 9 bases between them. CDR1 is LGHNA, CDR2 YSLEER, per germline. The CDR3 DNA reads as TGCGCCAGCAGCCAAGTTGGAGGGAACAATGAGCAGTTCTTC. Encoded protein: CASSQVGGNNEQFF.

The chain has TRBV27 and TRBJ1-2, with TRBD1 as a possible D gene (5 bases). This CDR3 is built from 15 residues. CDR1 MNHEY and CDR2 SMNVEV come from the germline V gene (reference sequence). V was trimmed by 5 bases and J by 4 bases, leaving 17 bases between them. CDR3 nucleotides: TGTGCCAGCAGTCCAGTTTGGGGCGCTGGCTATGGCTACACCTTC. This translates into CASSPVWGAGYGYTF.

In this sample, this clonotype turned up many times. The chain links TRBV5-1 to TRBJ2-7; D might be TRBD1 (5 bases). Germline V gives CDR1 SGHRS, CDR2 YFSETQ. The CDR3 runs to 14 residues. Deletions cut 0 bases from V and 3 bases from J, with 10 bases between. The CDR3 nucleotides are TGCGCCAGCAGCTTGGAGGGGTCCATCTACGAGCAGTACTTC. Protein product: CASSLEGSIYEQYF.

This clonotype was found a few times. The chain joins TRBV12-3 or TRBV12-4 to TRBJ1-4; unclear D gene. The V gene lost 5 bases and the J gene lost 4 bases, with 8 bases spanning the gap. CDR3 length: 13 amino acids. The CDR3 loop is CASSQRNNEKLFF. CDR3 nucleotides: TGTGCCAGCAGTCAGAGGAATAATGAAAAACTGTTTTTT.

This clonotype was recorded at least ten times. The chain recombines TRBV12-3 or TRBV12-4 with TRBJ2-3; TRBD2 agrees at 10 bases. Trimming took 6 bases from V and 2 from J; bases not matched to a gene: 8. CDR3 length: 16 amino acids. The CDR3 sequence is CASRSPLAGVTDTQYF. DNA of the CDR3: TGTGCCAGCAGGTCACCTCTAGCGGGGGTCACAGATACGCAGTATTTT.

This clonotype was observed a handful of times. V and J are TRBV4-3 and TRBJ2-3; tentative D call: TRBD1 (5 bases). The V gene lost 2 bases and the J gene lost 2 bases, with 14 bases spanning the gap. Germline V CDR1 and CDR2: LGHNA, YSLEER. The CDR3 has 16 residues. The CDR3 loop reads CASSQYPGSLTDTQYF. The CDR3 DNA sequence: TGCGCCAGCAGCCAATATCCAGGGTCTCTCACAGATACGCAGTATTTT.

The CDR3 bases are TGTGCCAGCAGTCATTCCCTTGGCGGGGGCCACCCTAATGAGCAGTTCTTC. Protein sequence: CASSHSLGGGHPNEQFF. The chain has TRBV6-1 and TRBJ2-1, with D possibly TRBD2 on 7 matching bases. CDR1 and CDR2 from the germline V gene are MNHNS and SASEGT. V was pared by 5 bases and J by 7 bases, with 24 bases between. The CDR3 is made up of 17 amino acids.

The chain has TRBV14 and TRBJ1-1, with unresolved D. The CDR3 runs 16 residues. Per the germline V gene, CDR1 is SGHDN and CDR2 is FVKESK. Trimming took 4 bases from V and 1 from J, leaving 16 bases between them. The CDR3, as DNA: TGTGCCAGCAGCCCCTTCAGACACCGGCCGAACACTGAAGCTTTCTTT. Amino acid sequence: CASSPFRHRPNTEAFF.

This clonotype was seen more than once but under ten times. V usage is TRBV20-1 and J usage is TRBJ2-7; the match to TRBD2 covers 14 bases. This CDR3 comprises 21 residues. J lost 0 bases, V lost 3 bases, and 19 bases had no gene match. The V gene's germline CDR1 is DFQATT and CDR2 SNEGSKA (reference sequence). In nucleotides, the CDR3 is TGCAGTGCTAGGGGACTAGCGGGAGAAGCCTCAGGGAAACTTAGCTCCTACGAGCAGTACTTC. Its translation is CSARGLAGEASGKLSSYEQYF.

This chain links TRBV6-5 with TRBJ2-5; 7 nucleotides align to TRBD1. V lost 0 bases, J lost 5 bases, and 6 bases stayed unmatched. Germline V CDR1 and CDR2: MNHEY, SVGAGI. The CDR3 has 15 amino acids. The chain's CDR3 is CASSYSTGSWETQYF. DNA of the CDR3: TGTGCCAGCAGTTACTCGACAGGGTCCTGGGAGACCCAGTACTTC.

The chain has TRBV4-1 and TRBJ2-7; 13 positions match TRBD2. CDR3 length: 16 residues. V shed 5 bases and J 5 bases; nucleotides not matched to a gene: 9. Germline CDR1 is MGHRA and CDR2 is YSYEKL. CDR3 sequence: CASSAHRLAGGNEQYF. The CDR3 nucleotides are TGCGCCAGCAGCGCCCACCGACTAGCGGGAGGAAACGAGCAGTACTTC.